This T cell receptor (beta chain) was retrieved from a study of breast tumors, draining lymph nodes, adjacent tissues. Axillary draining lymph nodes of breast cancer patients supplied the node samples. TCRdb reprocessed the multiplex PCR reads via MiXCR and lists one record per CDR3 protein. The sample lists fewer than 90,000 distinct CDR3 sequences, over 25% occurring once. V dropped 3 bases and J dropped 5; count of bases not matched to a gene: 7. This CDR3 region has 14 residues. CDR1 and CDR2 from the germline V gene are PRHDT and FYEKMQ (reference sequence). The TCR sequence derives from a female donor with breast cancer. Some clones in this sample may be carry-over from other donors' samples. The specimen was axillary lymph node tissue. The chain combines TRBV13 with TRBJ2-7, with 7 bases matching TRBD2. The CDR3 is CASSFRTRSHEQYF. In DNA form, the CDR3 reads TGTGCCAGCAGCTTCCGGACTAGAAGCCACGAGCAGTACTTC.